This T cell receptor beta chain was recorded in a study of OX40 agonist ivuxolimab in advanced cancers. General notes on the study: Ivuxolimab was a fully human IgG2 agonistic monoclonal antibody targeting the costimulatory receptor OX40 (CD134). Peripheral TCRbeta sequencing was intended to test whether TCR sequence diversity was altered and clonal T-cell expansion was caused by ivuxolimab. The paper reports the monotherapy dose-escalation portion (N of about 56 patients) of the phase I ivuxolimab trial. Patients were allowed to have had prior anti-PD-1, anti-PD-L1 or anti-CTLA-4 therapy, and approximately 40% of the dose-escalation patients had previously received checkpoint inhibitors. Among the 52 dose-escalation patients, approximately 20 had hepatocellular carcinoma, approximately 15 melanoma, 9 renal cell carcinoma and 9 head and neck cancer. Partial responses occurred in three dose-escalation patients: two with cutaneous melanoma and one with hepatocellular carcinoma. A male proportion of 75% to 85% and a mean age of approximately 55 years, ranging from about 23 to 90, were recorded for the dose-escalation cohort. Intravenous ivuxolimab was administered to patients every 2 weeks at six dose levels: 0.01, 0.1, 0.3, 1.5, 3 and 10 mg/kg.

V gives up 1 base and J gives up 7 bases, and the segment between their germline ends measures 10 bases. The cysteine opens and the phenylalanine closes a CDR3 of 14 amino acids. Of the read, only the CDR3 DNA is kept; its 42 bases are in frame from base 1. Via the germline V gene, CDR1 is MGHRA and CDR2 YSYEKL. Notes on this clone: Its antigen is unknown. The input lacks base qualities; no much larger clone sits a single base away.

Overall study results and their limits: Partial responders in the 0.1-3.0 mg/kg groups had among the lowest normalized peripheral clonal expansion, especially among CD8+ T cells. After ivuxolimab, CD8+ T cells had more expanded clones than CD4+ T cells on average. Antigen specificity was not determined for the clonally expanded peripheral T cells. At doses of 0.1 to 3.0 mg/kg, clonal expansion of both CD4+ and CD8+ T cells in blood was seen between baseline and week 6. Low levels of normalized T-cell clonal expansion were also shown by some nonresponding patients.

Patients with autoimmune disease history or receiving systemic immunosuppression were excluded from the trial. Peripheral blood for TCR sequencing was collected from all dose cohorts at baseline, on cycle 4 day 1, and on cycle 7 day 1. The samples were taken from a phase I, first-in-human, multicenter, open-label dose-escalation trial of ivuxolimab. Adults with locally advanced or metastatic head and neck squamous cell, hepatocellular, melanoma or renal cell carcinoma were enrolled in the trial. Before TCR sequencing, CD4+ and CD8+ T cells were separately sorted from peripheral blood. Genomic DNA was extracted from sorted cells for sequencing of the TCRbeta CDR3 region. The immunoSEQ Assay was used for sequencing of TCRbeta CDR3 regions. TCRdb retrieved this table from immuneACCESS and kept in-frame rearrangements only. Not all clones are present; in checked studies, unresolved V genes account for under half, and no reason is known for the remainder. A total of 25,000 to 30,000 clones appear in this sample, roughly 80% of them only once. The top ten clonotypes cover roughly a sixth of the sample.

The chain employs TRBV4-1 and TRBJ2-2, with the identity of the D gene unclear. The sample consisted of CD4+ or CD8+ T cells sorted from blood, taken in a trial of the OX40 agonist ivuxolimab. The TCR comes from an adult with an advanced solid tumor such as melanoma, head and neck, liver or kidney cancer. The CDR3 region: CASSQGTFNGELFF. Here is the DNA: TGCGCCAGCAGCCAAGGCACATTTAACGGGGAGCTGTTTTTT.